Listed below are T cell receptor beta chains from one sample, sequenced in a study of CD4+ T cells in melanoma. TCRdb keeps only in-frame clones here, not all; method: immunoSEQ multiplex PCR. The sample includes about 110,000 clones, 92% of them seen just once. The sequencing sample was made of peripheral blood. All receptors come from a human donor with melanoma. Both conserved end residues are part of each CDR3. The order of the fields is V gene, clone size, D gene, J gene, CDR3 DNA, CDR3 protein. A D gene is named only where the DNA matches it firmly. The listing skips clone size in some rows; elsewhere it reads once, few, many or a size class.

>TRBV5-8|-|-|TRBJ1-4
TGTGCCAGCAGCTTGACCGGGGGCTACGAAAAACTGTTTTTT
CASSLTGGYEKLFF
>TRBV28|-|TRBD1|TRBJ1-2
TGTGCCAGCAGGCTGGCAGGGGGCTATGGCTACACCTTC
CASRLAGGYGYTF
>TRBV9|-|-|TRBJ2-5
TGTGCCAGCAGCGTAGACGGCGCGCGAGAGACCCAGTACTTC
CASSVDGARETQYF
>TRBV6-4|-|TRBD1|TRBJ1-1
TGTGCCACCCGATCCCAGGGGGACACTGAAGCTTTCTTT
CATRSQGDTEAFF
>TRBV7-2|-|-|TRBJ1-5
TGTGCCAGCAGCCTTACGGGGGGCATTGGCAATCAGCCCCAGCATTTT
CASSLTGGIGNQPQHF
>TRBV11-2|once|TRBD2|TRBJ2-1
TGTGCCAGCACCCTTAGCGGGATTCGTAATGAGCAGTTCTTC
CASTLSGIRNEQFF
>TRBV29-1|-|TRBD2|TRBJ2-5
TGCAGCGCCAAGGGGCGGGAGGGCCTAAGGACCCAGTACTTC
CSAKGREGLRTQYF
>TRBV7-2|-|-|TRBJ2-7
TGTGCCAGCAGCTTAGCGCTTGGACACATAGAGAAATACGAGCAGTACTTC
CASSLALGHIEKYEQYF
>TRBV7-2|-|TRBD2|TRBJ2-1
TGTGCCAGCAGCTTAGGTCCAGCGGGAACGATCACTAATGAGCAGTTCTTC
CASSLGPAGTITNEQFF
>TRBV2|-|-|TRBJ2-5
TGTGCCAGCCGTTACCAAGAGACCCAGTACTTC
CASRYQETQYF
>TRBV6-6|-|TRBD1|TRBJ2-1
TGTGCCAGCAGTAAGACAGGGTGGGATGAGCAGTTCTTC
CASSKTGWDEQFF
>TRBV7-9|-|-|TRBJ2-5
TGTGCCAGCAGCTTAGGATCCAGCCTATCCTTACAAGAGACCCAGTACTTC
CASSLGSSLSLQETQYF
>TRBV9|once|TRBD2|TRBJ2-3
TGTGCCAGCAGCCCCAGATCCCTAGCGGGGGGGCTCGGAGATACGCAGTATTTT
CASSPRSLAGGLGDTQYF
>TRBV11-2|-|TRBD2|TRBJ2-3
TGTGCCAGCAGCTCTGGACTAGCGGGGAACACAGATACGCAGTATTTT
CASSSGLAGNTDTQYF
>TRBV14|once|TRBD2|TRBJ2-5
TGTGCCAGCAGCCAAGCCCTAGCGGGAGCACAAGAGACCCAGTACTTC
CASSQALAGAQETQYF
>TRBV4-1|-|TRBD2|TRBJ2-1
TGCGCCAGCAGCCAAGCAAGGGGACTAGCGGGAGGCCGGGGAGGCAATGAGCAGTTCTTC
CASSQARGLAGGRGGNEQFF
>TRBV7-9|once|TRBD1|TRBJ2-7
TGTGCCAGCAGCTTTCAGGGGGCGGGGGAGCAGTACTTC
CASSFQGAGEQYF
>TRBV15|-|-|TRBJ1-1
TGTGCCACGGGTGGGGAGAACACTGAAGCTTTCTTT
CATGGENTEAFF
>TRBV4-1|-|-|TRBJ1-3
TGCGCCAGCAGCCAAGGCCTGGTAAAGTCTGGAAACACCATATATTTT
CASSQGLVKSGNTIYF
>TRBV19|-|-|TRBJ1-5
TGTGCCAGTACTGGCAGGGGTGGCAATCAGCCCCAGCATTTT
CASTGRGGNQPQHF
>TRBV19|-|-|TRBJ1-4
TGTGCCAGTAGGTGGAGGGGCACTAATGAAAAACTGTTTTTT
CASRWRGTNEKLFF
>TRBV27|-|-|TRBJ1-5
TGTGCCAGCAGCCCCCGAGGCATTAGTCAGCCCCAGCATTTT
CASSPRGISQPQHF
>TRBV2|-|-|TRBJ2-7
TGTGCCAGCAGACCCGACCCGCTCTCCTACGAGCAGTACTTC
CASRPDPLSYEQYF
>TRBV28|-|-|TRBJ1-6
TGTGCCAGCATGCAGGGATACGGATCACCCCTCCACTTT
CASMQGYGSPLHF
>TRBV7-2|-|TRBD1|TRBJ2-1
TGTGCCAGCAGACCTCCAGGGGGCCCCTACAATGAGCAGTTCTTC
CASRPPGGPYNEQFF
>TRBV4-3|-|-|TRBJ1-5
TGCGCCAGCAGCTCAGGGGTGTTAGGTCAGCCCCAGCATTTT
CASSSGVLGQPQHF
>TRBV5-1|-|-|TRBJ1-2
TGCGCCAGCAGCTTAGGGGACGGCCCGGAAGGCTACACCTTC
CASSLGDGPEGYTF
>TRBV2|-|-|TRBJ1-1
TGTGCCAGCGGGGACAACTTGAACACTGAAGCTTTCTTT
CASGDNLNTEAFF